Listed below are T cell receptor beta chains from one sample, sequenced in a study of blood T cell repertoires in COVID-19. Using immunoSEQ multiplex PCR, the repertoire was profiled, and TCRdb retains in-frame clones only, with some absent. Seen here are over 65,000 clones, 86% observed once, and the top ten hold 25% to 30%. Specimen: peripheral blood. These receptors all come from a man aged 50-59 years with active or convalescent COVID-19. The CDR3 runs from the conserved cysteine through the conserved F or W. The D gene is left open where the match is weak. Size values are once, few and many counts, or a class for expanded clones, and some rows have none.

V gene: TRBV9; clone size: .; J gene: TRBJ1-1; D gene: .; CDR3 protein: CASSATGMRTEAFF; CDR3 DNA: TGTGCCAGCAGCGCCACAGGGATGCGGACTGAAGCTTTCTTT
V gene: TRBV6-5; clone size: .; J gene: TRBJ2-5; D gene: .; CDR3 protein: CASRAELGETQYF; CDR3 DNA: TGTGCCAGCAGAGCTGAACTAGGGGAGACCCAGTACTTC
V gene: TRBV24-1; clone size: once; J gene: TRBJ1-3; D gene: .; CDR3 protein: CATSDGSSGNTIYF; CDR3 DNA: TGTGCCACCAGTGATGGCAGCTCTGGAAACACCATATATTTT
V gene: TRBV7-2; clone size: .; J gene: TRBJ2-7; D gene: TRBD1; CDR3 protein: CASRTGTVYEQYF; CDR3 DNA: TGTGCCAGCAGAACCGGGACAGTCTACGAGCAGTACTTC
V gene: TRBV18; clone size: .; J gene: TRBJ1-4; D gene: .; CDR3 protein: CASSPGGAEKLFF; CDR3 DNA: TGTGCCAGCTCACCGGGGGGGGCCGAAAAACTGTTTTTT
V gene: TRBV6-5; clone size: .; J gene: TRBJ2-4; D gene: .; CDR3 protein: CASMDTVAKNIQYF; CDR3 DNA: TGTGCCAGCATGGACACCGTAGCCAAAAACATTCAGTACTTC
V gene: TRBV5-6; clone size: once; J gene: TRBJ1-4; D gene: .; CDR3 protein: CASSPTPGGEDEKLFF; CDR3 DNA: TGTGCCAGCAGCCCGACCCCGGGGGGGGAGGATGAAAAACTGTTTTTT
V gene: TRBV5-1; clone size: .; J gene: TRBJ2-5; D gene: .; CDR3 protein: CASSVQGDQETQYF; CDR3 DNA: TGCGCCAGCAGCGTCCAAGGGGACCAAGAGACCCAGTACTTC
V gene: TRBV7-9; clone size: .; J gene: TRBJ2-7; D gene: .; CDR3 protein: CASSLVGDEQYF; CDR3 DNA: TGTGCCAGCAGCTTGGTGGGCGACGAGCAGTACTTC
V gene: TRBV5-4; clone size: .; J gene: TRBJ1-4; D gene: TRBD1; CDR3 protein: CASSLAVAGGEKLFF; CDR3 DNA: TGTGCCAGCAGCTTGGCTGTTGCAGGGGGCGAAAAACTGTTTTTT
V gene: TRBV10-3; clone size: .; J gene: TRBJ1-5; D gene: TRBD1; CDR3 protein: CAISETEQGWGQPQHF; CDR3 DNA: TGTGCCATCAGTGAGACTGAACAGGGGTGGGGTCAGCCCCAGCATTTT
V gene: TRBV7-8; clone size: .; J gene: TRBJ2-1; D gene: TRBD2; CDR3 protein: CASSLESSGRGSYNEQFF; CDR3 DNA: TGTGCCAGCAGCTTAGAGTCTAGCGGGAGGGGGTCCTACAATGAGCAGTTCTTC
V gene: TRBV11-3; clone size: few; J gene: TRBJ2-1; D gene: .; CDR3 protein: CASSLPGGHNEQFF; CDR3 DNA: TGTGCCAGCAGCCTCCCAGGAGGCCACAATGAGCAGTTCTTC
V gene: TRBV13; clone size: .; J gene: TRBJ2-3; D gene: .; CDR3 protein: CASSLEAGTQYF; CDR3 DNA: TGTGCCAGCAGCTTAGAAGCGGGTACGCAGTATTTT
V gene: TRBV19; clone size: .; J gene: TRBJ1-1; D gene: .; CDR3 protein: CASSSRNTEAFF; CDR3 DNA: TGTGCCAGTAGCTCGAGGAACACTGAAGCTTTCTTT
V gene: TRBV27; clone size: .; J gene: TRBJ2-6; D gene: .; CDR3 protein: CASSLGPGANVLTF; CDR3 DNA: TGTGCCAGCAGTTTGGGGCCTGGGGCCAACGTCCTGACTTTC
V gene: TRBV5-1; clone size: .; J gene: TRBJ2-7; D gene: TRBD2; CDR3 protein: CASSPLTSGRRYEQYF; CDR3 DNA: TGCGCCAGCAGCCCGTTGACTAGCGGGAGGCGGTACGAGCAGTACTTC
V gene: TRBV3-1/TRBV3-2; clone size: .; J gene: TRBJ2-7; D gene: .; CDR3 protein: CASSQGTASSYEQYF; CDR3 DNA: TGTGCCAGCAGCCAAGGGACTGCTAGCTCCTACGAGCAGTACTTC
V gene: TRBV5-1; clone size: once; J gene: TRBJ2-1; D gene: .; CDR3 protein: CASSVDPLGGNEQFF; CDR3 DNA: TGCGCCAGCAGCGTGGACCCCCTCGGAGGCAATGAGCAGTTCTTC
V gene: TRBV4-2; clone size: .; J gene: TRBJ2-1; D gene: .; CDR3 protein: CASSPRGSAESSYNEQFF; CDR3 DNA: TGTGCCAGCAGCCCCCGGGGTAGTGCCGAAAGCTCCTACAATGAGCAGTTCTTC
V gene: TRBV6-5; clone size: .; J gene: TRBJ2-7; D gene: .; CDR3 protein: CASKHTGVRDEQYF; CDR3 DNA: TGTGCCAGCAAGCACACAGGTGTTCGGGACGAGCAGTACTTC
V gene: TRBV6-2/TRBV6-3; clone size: .; J gene: TRBJ2-3; D gene: TRBD2; CDR3 protein: CASSTSGSIDTQYF; CDR3 DNA: TGTGCCAGCAGTACGAGCGGGAGTATAGATACGCAGTATTTT
V gene: TRBV30; clone size: once; J gene: TRBJ2-5; D gene: .; CDR3 protein: CAWRNILQAGASQETQYF; CDR3 DNA: TGTGCCTGGCGAAACATACTTCAGGCGGGGGCCAGCCAAGAGACCCAGTACTTC
V gene: TRBV28; clone size: .; J gene: TRBJ1-2; D gene: TRBD1; CDR3 protein: CASRSQGDYGYTF; CDR3 DNA: TGTGCCAGCAGATCGCAGGGGGACTATGGCTACACCTTC
V gene: TRBV6-6; clone size: once; J gene: TRBJ1-6; D gene: TRBD1; CDR3 protein: CASRPPGDRVNSPLHF; CDR3 DNA: TGTGCCAGCAGACCCCCGGGGGACAGGGTTAATTCACCCCTCCACTTT
V gene: TRBV12-5; clone size: .; J gene: TRBJ1-1; D gene: TRBD1; CDR3 protein: CASGLVQGAEAFF; CDR3 DNA: TGTGCTAGTGGTTTGGTACAGGGGGCTGAAGCTTTCTTT
V gene: TRBV2; clone size: .; J gene: TRBJ2-5; D gene: .; CDR3 protein: CASTYQETQYF; CDR3 DNA: TGTGCCAGCACGTACCAAGAGACCCAGTACTTC
V gene: TRBV30; clone size: once; J gene: TRBJ2-1; D gene: TRBD2; CDR3 protein: CAWSVVSGGSNEQFF; CDR3 DNA: TGTGCCTGGAGTGTAGTTAGCGGGGGGAGCAATGAGCAGTTCTTC
V gene: TRBV7-8; clone size: .; J gene: TRBJ2-7; D gene: TRBD1; CDR3 protein: CASSLLQGARYEQYF; CDR3 DNA: TGTGCCAGCAGCTTATTACAGGGGGCTAGGTACGAGCAGTACTTC
V gene: TRBV15; clone size: .; J gene: TRBJ2-7; D gene: TRBD1; CDR3 protein: CATSRAGTGTSYEQYF; CDR3 DNA: TGTGCCACCAGCAGAGCCGGGACAGGTACTTCCTACGAGCAGTACTTC
V gene: TRBV4-3; clone size: .; J gene: TRBJ2-7; D gene: .; CDR3 protein: CASSQEGQAPYEQYF; CDR3 DNA: TGCGCCAGCAGCCAAGAAGGACAAGCACCCTACGAGCAGTACTTC
V gene: TRBV5-6; clone size: .; J gene: TRBJ2-7; D gene: .; CDR3 protein: CASSGGAVYEQYF; CDR3 DNA: TGTGCCAGCTCCGGAGGGGCGGTATACGAGCAGTACTTC
V gene: TRBV6-5; clone size: .; J gene: TRBJ2-5; D gene: .; CDR3 protein: CASSYSSFQGETQYF; CDR3 DNA: TGTGCCAGCAGTTACTCGAGTTTTCAGGGGGAGACCCAGTACTTC
V gene: TRBV29-1; clone size: once; J gene: TRBJ2-1; D gene: TRBD2; CDR3 protein: CSVEVLAETYNEQFF; CDR3 DNA: TGCAGCGTTGAAGTACTAGCGGAGACCTACAATGAGCAGTTCTTC
V gene: TRBV6-1; clone size: .; J gene: TRBJ1-4; D gene: .; CDR3 protein: CASSEGPGLDEKLFF; CDR3 DNA: TGTGCCAGCAGTGAAGGTCCAGGTTTAGATGAAAAACTGTTTTTT
V gene: TRBV5-1; clone size: few; J gene: TRBJ2-5; D gene: .; CDR3 protein: CASSLVAEETQYF; CDR3 DNA: TGCGCCAGCAGCTTGGTAGCAGAAGAGACCCAGTACTTC